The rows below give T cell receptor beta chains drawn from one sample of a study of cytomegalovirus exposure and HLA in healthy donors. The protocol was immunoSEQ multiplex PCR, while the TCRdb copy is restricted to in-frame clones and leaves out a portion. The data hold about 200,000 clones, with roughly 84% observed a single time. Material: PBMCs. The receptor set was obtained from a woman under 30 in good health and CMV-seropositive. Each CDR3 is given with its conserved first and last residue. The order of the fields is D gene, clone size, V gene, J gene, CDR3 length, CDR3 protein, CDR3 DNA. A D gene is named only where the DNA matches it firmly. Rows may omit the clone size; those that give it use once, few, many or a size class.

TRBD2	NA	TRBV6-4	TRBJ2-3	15	CASSERAGATDTQYF	TGTGCCAGCAGTGAGCGGGCGGGAGCCACAGATACGCAGTATTTT
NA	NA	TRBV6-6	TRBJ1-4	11	CASSPRVRLFF	TGTGCCAGCAGCCCCAGGGTTAGACTGTTTTTT
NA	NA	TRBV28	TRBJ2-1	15	CASSLPPELRNEQFF	TGTGCCAGCAGTTTACCCCCGGAGCTGAGAAATGAGCAGTTCTTC
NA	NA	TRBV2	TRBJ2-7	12	CASSPGSYEQYF	TGTGCCAGCAGTCCAGGCTCCTACGAGCAGTACTTC
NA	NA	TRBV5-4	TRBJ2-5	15	CASISGPNRGETQYF	TGTGCCAGCATCTCGGGCCCCAATCGGGGAGAGACCCAGTACTTC
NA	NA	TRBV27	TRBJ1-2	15	CASRRPSGTNYGYTF	TGTGCCAGCAGAAGACCTTCAGGGACTAACTATGGCTACACCTTC
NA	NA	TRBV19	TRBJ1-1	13	CASSIIGDTEAFF	TGTGCCAGTAGTATTATCGGGGACACTGAAGCTTTCTTT
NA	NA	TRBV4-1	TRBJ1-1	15	CASSGAFAGSTEAFF	TGCGCCAGCAGCGGAGCCTTTGCGGGTTCCACTGAAGCTTTCTTT
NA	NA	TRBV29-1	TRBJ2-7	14	CSVSPGGATYEQYF	TGCAGCGTTTCCCCGGGCGGGGCTACCTACGAGCAGTACTTC
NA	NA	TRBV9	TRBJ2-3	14	CASSVAYGTDTQYF	TGTGCCAGCAGCGTAGCCTACGGGACAGATACGCAGTATTTT
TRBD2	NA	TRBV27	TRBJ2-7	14	CASSFRGGTYEQYF	TGTGCCAGCAGTTTTCGGGGGGGGACCTACGAGCAGTACTTC
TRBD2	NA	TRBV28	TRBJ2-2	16	CASSPGTRDNTGELFF	TGTGCCAGCAGTCCCGGGACTAGGGACAACACCGGGGAGCTGTTTTTT
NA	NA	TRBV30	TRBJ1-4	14	CAWSVDSTNEKLFF	TGTGCCTGGAGTGTTGACTCAACTAATGAAAAACTGTTTTTT
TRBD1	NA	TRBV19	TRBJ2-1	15	CASSGRDRNYNEQFF	TGTGCCAGTAGTGGTCGGGACAGGAACTACAATGAGCAGTTCTTC
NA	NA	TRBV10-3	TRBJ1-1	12	CAISEGRFEAFF	TGTGCCATCAGTGAGGGCAGGTTTGAAGCTTTCTTT
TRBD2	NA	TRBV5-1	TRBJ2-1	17	CASSLPSLAGGISEQFF	TGCGCCAGCAGCCTACCTTCCCTAGCGGGAGGAATAAGCGAGCAGTTCTTC
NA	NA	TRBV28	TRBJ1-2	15	CASSLLELPNYGYTF	TGTGCCAGCAGTTTATTGGAGCTACCTAACTATGGCTACACCTTC
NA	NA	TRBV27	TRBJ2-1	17	CASSLLRGVFCCGEQFF	TGTGCCAGCAGTTTACTGCGAGGAGTTTTCTGTTGCGGTGAGCAGTTCTTC
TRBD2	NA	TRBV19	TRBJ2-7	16	CASSSSGRPDSYEQYF	TGTGCCAGTAGTAGTAGCGGGAGACCAGACTCCTACGAGCAGTACTTC
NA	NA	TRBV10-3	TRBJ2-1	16	CAISGAAGLKAREQFF	TGTGCCATCAGTGGGGCGGCGGGACTCAAGGCTCGTGAGCAGTTCTTC
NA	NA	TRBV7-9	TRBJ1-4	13	CASRSDKIEKLFF	TGTGCCAGCAGGTCCGACAAAATCGAAAAACTGTTTTTT
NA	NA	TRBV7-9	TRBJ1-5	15	CASSLGVSSNQPQHF	TGTGCCAGCAGCTTGGGAGTGAGTAGCAATCAGCCCCAGCATTTT
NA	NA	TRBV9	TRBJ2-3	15	CASSTYRAGTDTQYF	TGTGCCAGCAGCACGTACAGGGCTGGCACAGATACGCAGTATTTT
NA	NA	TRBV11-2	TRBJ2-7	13	CASSLLASYEQYF	TGTGCCAGCAGCTTATTAGCCAGCTACGAGCAGTACTTC
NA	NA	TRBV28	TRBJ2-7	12	CASSLSLPEQYF	TGTGCCAGCAGTTTATCACTCCCCGAGCAGTACTTC
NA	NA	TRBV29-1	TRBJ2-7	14	CSVADRGGTYEQYF	TGCAGCGTCGCAGACAGGGGAGGGACCTACGAGCAGTACTTC
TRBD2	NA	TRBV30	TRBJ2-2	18	CAWSRYGGTSGRPGELFF	TGTGCCTGGAGCAGATACGGCGGGACTAGCGGGAGACCCGGGGAGCTGTTTTTT
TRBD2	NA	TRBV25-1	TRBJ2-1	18	CASSDRTSGLSSYNEQFF	TGTGCCAGCAGTGACAGGACTAGCGGCCTGAGCTCCTACAATGAGCAGTTCTTC
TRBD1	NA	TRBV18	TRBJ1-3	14	CASSRQGYGNTIYF	TGTGCCAGCTCACGACAGGGCTATGGAAACACCATATATTTT
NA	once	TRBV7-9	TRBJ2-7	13	CASSPPDMDEQYF	TGTGCCAGCAGCCCCCCGGACATGGACGAGCAGTACTTC
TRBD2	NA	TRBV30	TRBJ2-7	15	CAWSVSAGGPYEQYF	TGTGCCTGGAGTGTATCAGCGGGAGGGCCCTACGAGCAGTACTTC
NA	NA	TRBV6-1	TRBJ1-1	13	CASSEGRNTEAFF	TGTGCCAGCAGTGAAGGTAGGAACACTGAAGCTTTCTTT
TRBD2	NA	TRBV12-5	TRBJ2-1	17	CASGLEGLAGLYNEQFF	TGTGCTAGTGGTTTGGAGGGGCTAGCGGGACTCTACAATGAGCAGTTCTTC
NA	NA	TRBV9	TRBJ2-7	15	CASGSQGNPRGEQYF	TGTGCCAGTGGCTCTCAGGGAAATCCTCGTGGCGAGCAGTACTTC
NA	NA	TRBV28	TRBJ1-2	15	CASSLVALGTYGYTF	TGTGCCAGCAGTTTGGTGGCCTTGGGCACCTATGGCTACACCTTC
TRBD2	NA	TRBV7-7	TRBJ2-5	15	CASSLGLALQETQYF	TGTGCTAGCAGCTTAGGACTAGCGCTACAAGAGACCCAGTACTTC
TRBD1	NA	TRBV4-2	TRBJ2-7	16	CASSRLPGQAESEQYF	TGTGCCAGCAGCCGGCTCCCGGGACAGGCGGAAAGCGAGCAGTACTTC
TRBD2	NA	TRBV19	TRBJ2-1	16	CASSFRTSGDYNEQFF	TGTGCCAGTAGTTTCCGGACTAGCGGGGATTACAATGAGCAGTTCTTC
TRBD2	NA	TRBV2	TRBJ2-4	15	CASSGGLAGGNIQYF	TGTGCCAGCAGCGGCGGACTAGCGGGAGGAAACATTCAGTACTTC
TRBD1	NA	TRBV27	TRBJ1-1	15	CASSPDRGMNTEAFF	TGTGCCAGCAGTCCGGACAGGGGGATGAACACTGAAGCTTTCTTT
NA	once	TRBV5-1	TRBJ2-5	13	CASSYESGETQYF	TGCGCCAGCAGCTATGAGAGTGGAGAGACCCAGTACTTC
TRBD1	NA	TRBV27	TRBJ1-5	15	CASSLRGQGLQPQHF	TGTGCCAGCAGTTTACGTGGACAGGGATTACAGCCCCAGCATTTT
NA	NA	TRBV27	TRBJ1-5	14	CASSLSTSNQPQHF	TGTGCCAGCAGTTTGTCCACAAGCAATCAGCCCCAGCATTTT
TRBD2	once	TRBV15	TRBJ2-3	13	CATSGGREDTQYF	TGTGCCACCTCGGGCGGGAGGGAGGATACGCAGTATTTT
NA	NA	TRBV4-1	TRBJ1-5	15	CASSQDLANLKPQHF	TGCGCCAGCAGCCAAGATTTGGCCAATCTGAAGCCCCAGCATTTT
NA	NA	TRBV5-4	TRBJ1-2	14	CASSPGGSNYGYTF	TGTGCCAGCAGCCCCGGCGGATCTAACTATGGCTACACCTTC
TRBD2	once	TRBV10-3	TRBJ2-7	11	CVSGTSYEQYF	TGTGTCAGCGGGACCTCCTACGAGCAGTACTTC
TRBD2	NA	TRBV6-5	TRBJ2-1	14	CASSGLAGVNEQFF	TGTGCCAGCAGTGGACTAGCGGGAGTAAATGAGCAGTTCTTC
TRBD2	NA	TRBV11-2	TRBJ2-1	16	CASSSGTSGRASEQFF	TGTGCCAGCAGCTCAGGGACTAGCGGGAGGGCCAGTGAGCAGTTCTTC
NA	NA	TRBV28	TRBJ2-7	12	CASSFGGAKKYF	TGTGCCAGCAGTTTTGGGGGGGCAAAGAAGTACTTC
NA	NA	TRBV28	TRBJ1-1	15	CASRQGRFFRTEAFF	TGTGCCAGCCGTCAGGGTCGGTTTTTTCGGACTGAAGCTTTCTTT
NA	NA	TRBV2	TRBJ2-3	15	CASSLLTTGTDTQYF	TGTGCCAGCAGTCTACTAACAACGGGCACAGATACGCAGTATTTT
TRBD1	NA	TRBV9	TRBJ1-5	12	CASSAGGQPQHF	TGTGCCAGCAGCGCAGGGGGTCAGCCCCAGCATTTT